This TCR beta chain was observed in a study of early T cells in non-severe SARS-CoV-2 infection. Study-level findings and limits: The study's VDJdb matching favored anti-spike CD8 responses and missed private and CD4 specificities.

CDR1 and CDR2 from the germline V gene are SGHTA and FQGTGA. The CDR3 consists of 14 residues. The ends were cut back, 5 bases at V and 4 bases at J, with 14 bases in the middle. TCRdb analysed the 5' RACE reads with MiXCR anew, one entry per CDR3 protein. The table shows 50,000 to 70,000 distinct CDR3 sequences, with more than 7.5% occurring only once. This clonotype was counted at least ten times. Its target is unknown. The sequence derives from an adult who was a healthcare worker with PCR-confirmed SARS-CoV-2 infection or an uninfected control (not recorded which). This chain joins TRBV7-3 and TRBJ2-5, with D tentatively TRBD2 (6 bases). Sequencing input: whole blood. The CDR3 DNA sequence: TGTGCCAGCAGCCCCCGGGAGCATCTAGAGACCCAGTACTTC. Amino acids: CASSPREHLETQYF. The full variable domain, with the rest looked up from reference TRBV7-3 and TRBJ2-5, is GAGVSQTPSNKVTEKGKYVELRCDPISGHTALYWYRQSLGQGPEFLIYFQGTGAADDSGLPNDRFFAVRPEGSVSTLKIQRTERGDSAVYLCASSPREHLETQYFGPGTRLLVL.